The following is a T cell receptor beta chain sequence with its context. Which antigen it targets is not known. No clone much larger than this one lies a single base away; base qualities are absent. The data stem from a study of control samples from healthy donors and cancer patients (TCRdb year 2020). The CDR3, cysteine through phenylalanine, is 18 amino acids long. The read is trimmed to its CDR3 DNA, 54 bases read in frame from base 1. V is pruned by 2 bases and J by 6 bases, leaving 15 bases of the junction without a gene match. CDR1 is given as MNHEY and CDR2 as SMNVEV, both from the germline V gene (reference sequence). The library was prepared using the immunoSEQ multiplex PCR assay. Drawn from immuneACCESS, this table holds only the in-frame rearrangements with V and J called that TCRdb kept. Clones are partly lost; checked studies trace under half to an unresolved V gene and leave the rest unexplained. This sample holds roughly 27,000 clones; roughly 90% were observed only once. Roughly 13% of the sample goes to the ten largest clones.

The sample was PBMCs. The chain was built from TRBV27 and TRBJ2-2; 7 bases in between match TRBD2. This receptor was obtained from a man aged 50-59 years with lung cancer. CDR3 protein: CASSLKGFGGGCAGELFF. The DNA sequence is as follows: TGTGCCAGCAGTTTAAAAGGATTCGGGGGAGGGTGCGCCGGGGAGCTGTTTTTT.